The entry below describes one TCR beta chain. This sample was taken from a study of blood T cell repertoires in COVID-19. This CDR3 contains 15 residues. Germline trimming cut 5 bases from V and 4 bases from J; bases unmatched to any gene: 9. Looked up from germline, CDR1 is SGHVS and CDR2 is FQNEAQ. The repertoire was sequenced with immunoSEQ multiplex PCR; TCRdb's copy has only in-frame clones and lacks some. The sample has around 230,000 clones; 80% to 90% are singletons. This receptor was taken from a man aged 40-50 years with acute or convalescent COVID-19. The chain uses TRBV7-8 and TRBJ2-3; 7 nucleotides align to TRBD2. Sample: peripheral blood. This CDR3 is CASSAREGVADTQYF. For the CDR3, the DNA is TGTGCCAGCAGCGCAAGGGAGGGAGTAGCAGATACGCAGTATTTT.